This T cell receptor beta chain was sequenced in a study of cytomegalovirus exposure and HLA in healthy donors. Findings and caveats of the study: Analysis was carried out at a later point, and it linked a missense DCLRE1C variant to TCR beta V- and J-gene trimming.

Regarding this clone: Its antigen remains unidentified.

This PCR relied on a set of 60 Vbeta primers and 13 Jbeta primers. Profiled with immunoSEQ multiplex PCR; TCRdb holds only in-frame clones, not every one. The sample has about 93,000 clones, over 55% seen once; the top ten hold 5.5% to 6%. Sequencing was done on a sample of PBMCs. The source is a boy under 18 in good health and CMV-seropositive.

The CDR3 spells CASSEQETQYF. CDR3 nucleotide sequence: TGTGCCAGCAGTGAGCAAGAGACCCAGTACTTC. The genes are TRBV6-5 and TRBJ2-5; D unclear. Trimming cost V 5 bases and J 2 bases, with 3 bases left between them. The CDR3 has 11 residues. Germline values: CDR1 MNHEY, CDR2 SVGAGI.